Below, 20 T cell receptor beta chains from the same sample are listed, as sequenced in a study of blood T cell repertoires in COVID-19. Produced via immunoSEQ multiplex PCR; TCRdb's table is partial and in-frame only. Among tens of thousands of clones, approximately 85% were seen once, and the ten largest hold about a sixth. Input material: peripheral blood. The receptors derive from a human donor in a cohort sampled during active COVID-19. The donor label of this sample is uncertain.

This clone was detected only a few times. This chain uses TRBV30 with TRBJ1-6; unclear D gene. This CDR3 has 15 amino acids. Germline CDR1 and CDR2: GTSNPN and SVGIG (reference sequence). V was shortened by 0 bases and J by 0 bases, with 6 bases between the two germline ends. The DNA of the CDR3 is TGTGCCTGGAGTGTGGGGAGCTCCTATAATTCACCCCTCCACTTT. Its translation is CAWSVGSSYNSPLHF.

The chain uses TRBV9 and TRBJ1-2, with D possibly matching TRBD1 (5 bases). V was pared by 4 bases and J by 0 bases, with 13 bases between. The CDR3 sequence is 15 residues long. CDR1 and CDR2 (germline): SGDLS, YYNGEE. The CDR3 reads CASSPHPTANYGYTF. The CDR3 nucleotides read TGTGCCAGCAGCCCACACCCGACAGCTAACTATGGCTACACCTTC.

Note on this clone: Other DNA sequences from this sample encode an identical CDR3 as well. V is TRBV4-1 and J is TRBJ1-5; weak D call: TRBD1 (5 bases). Trimming removed 0 bases from V and 4 bases from J, with 10 bases in between. This CDR3 is 15 amino acids long. Looked up from germline, CDR1 is MGHRA and CDR2 is YSYEKL. CDR3 coding DNA: TGCGCCAGCAGCCAAGATTTTGGGGGGAATCAGCCCCAGCATTTT. It yields the protein CASSQDFGGNQPQHF.

The gene calls are TRBV7-2 and TRBJ1-2; D not resolved. The CDR3 loop spans 14 amino acids. CDR1 SGHTA and CDR2 FQGNSA come from the germline V gene. V was cut by 5 bases and J by 7 bases, with 17 bases left in between. CDR3 amino acids: CASSQDGLVGGYTF. CDR3 DNA sequence: TGTGCCAGCAGCCAGGACGGACTCGTTGGTGGCTACACCTTC.

This chain joins TRBV12-3 or TRBV12-4 and TRBJ2-7; D is uncertain. V was trimmed by 1 base and J by 7 bases, leaving 11 bases between them. CDR3 size: 13 residues. The CDR3: CASSLDPFGEQYF. In nucleotides, the CDR3 is TGTGCCAGCAGTTTAGACCCATTCGGGGAGCAGTACTTC.

The chain uses TRBV6-5 and TRBJ1-2, with TRBD1 as a possible D gene (5 bases). Germline V CDR1 and CDR2: MNHEY, SVGAGI. The CDR3 has 14 amino acids. V was pared by 7 bases and J by 4 bases, with 16 bases between. The CDR3 region is CASKRRGEAYGYTF. CDR3 nucleotide sequence: TGTGCCAGCAAAAGGCGGGGGGAGGCCTATGGCTACACCTTC.

The chain uses TRBV6-4 and TRBJ2-2; no firm D call. The length of the CDR3 is 14 residues. Deletions cut 3 bases from V and 6 bases from J, with 11 bases between. Germline V gives CDR1 MRHNA, CDR2 SNTAGT. The DNA of the CDR3 is TGTGCCAGCAGTGAACAGTTCGCCGCCGGGGAGCTGTTTTTT. Translation gives CASSEQFAAGELFF.

V is TRBV7-9 and J is TRBJ1-2; D perhaps matches TRBD1 (6 bases). Deletions cut 1 base from V and 6 bases from J, with 12 bases between. Germline-derived CDR1 and CDR2 are SEHNR and FQNEAQ (reference sequence). The CDR3 consists of 14 residues. The CDR3 spells CASSLDGAGDGYTF. CDR3 DNA: TGTGCCAGCAGCTTAGATGGGGCAGGGGATGGCTACACCTTC.

A few counts support this clone. The chain employs TRBV2 and TRBJ1-5, with TRBD1 matching over 7 bases. Per germline, CDR1 SNHLY and CDR2 FYNNEI. The ends lost 5 bases at V and 7 bases at J; junction bases unmatched: 5. CDR3 length equals 13 residues. The CDR3 region has the DNA TGTGCCAGCAGTACGACAGGGAGACAGCCCCAGCATTTT. This sequence encodes CASSTTGRQPQHF.

The chain links TRBV7-2 to TRBJ2-1; the D gene is possibly TRBD1 (5 bases). The V end lost 0 bases, the J end lost 4 bases, and 7 bases lay between the germline ends. The CDR3 is made up of 14 amino acids. The germline V gene encodes CDR1 SGHTA and CDR2 FQGNSA. The CDR3 nucleotides read TGTGCCAGCAGCTTAGCTCGACAGTACAATGAGCAGTTCTTC. It translates to CASSLARQYNEQFF. Combining the CDR3 with reference TRBV7-2 and TRBJ2-1 gives the whole variable domain GAGVSQSPSNKVTEKGKDVELRCDPISGHTALYWYRQSLGQGLEFLIYFQGNSAPDKSGLPSDRFSAERTGGSVSTLTIQRTQQEDSAVYLCASSLARQYNEQFFGPGTRLTVL.

The V call is TRBV4-1, the J call TRBJ2-7, with 9 bases matching TRBD2. The CDR3 length is 15 residues. The V segment lost 0 bases and the J segment 4 bases; nucleotides outside the gene matches: 4. Germline CDR1 reads MGHRA; CDR2 reads YSYEKL. In nucleotides, the CDR3 is TGCGCCAGCAGCCAAGATGGCGGGGGGGAGTACGAGCAGTACTTC. Amino acids: CASSQDGGGEYEQYF.

This chain links TRBV6-2 or TRBV6-3 with TRBJ2-5; D call uncertain. CDR3 size: 12 residues. V was trimmed by 0 bases and J by 5 bases, leaving 4 bases between them. CDR1 MNHEY and CDR2 SVGEGT come from the germline V gene. CDR3 sequence (DNA): TGTGCCAGCAGTTACTCTGGCGAGACCCAGTACTTC. Translation: CASSYSGETQYF.

This chain links TRBV7-2 with TRBJ2-2, with 8 bases matching TRBD2. CDR3 size: 15 residues. V lost 2 bases, J lost 7 bases, and 6 bases stayed unmatched. Germline V CDR1 and CDR2: SGHTA, FQGNSA. The CDR3 DNA follows: TGTGCCAGCAGCTTACGCGGGGGGAGTGGCGGGGAGCTGTTTTTT. Residues: CASSLRGGSGGELFF.

The J gene is TRBJ2-3, the V gene TRBV5-4; 7 bases align to TRBD2. The CDR3 contains 15 residues. V dropped 4 bases and J dropped 2; count of bases not matched to a gene: 7. Germline V lookup: CDR1 SGHNT, CDR2 YYREEE (reference sequence). The CDR3 sequence is CASSPGRGDTDTQYF. DNA for the CDR3: TGTGCCAGCAGCCCCGGCCGGGGGGACACAGATACGCAGTATTTT.

This clone occurred once. V gene TRBV10-3 combines with J gene TRBJ2-5; 8 bases fit TRBD2. Germline CDR1 is ENHRY and CDR2 is SYGVKD. V shed 6 bases and J 4 bases; nucleotides not matched to a gene: 7. CDR3 size: 14 residues. The CDR3 sequence is CAIRGSGGGETQYF. In DNA, the CDR3 is TGTGCCATCAGAGGGAGCGGGGGAGGAGAGACCCAGTACTTC.

The V gene is TRBV11-2, the J gene TRBJ2-1; 7 positions match TRBD1. Germline V gives CDR1 SGHAT, CDR2 FQNNGV. Trimming took 7 bases from V and 2 from J; bases not matched to a gene: 5. The CDR3 has 14 amino acids. CDR3 sequence (DNA): TGTGCCAGCACCCGGACAGGTGCCTACAATGAGCAGTTCTTC. Its translation: CASTRTGAYNEQFF.

This clone was seen once. The V and J genes are TRBV4-2 and TRBJ2-2; D not certain. This CDR3 is built from 15 residues. V was clipped by 2 bases and J by 1 base, with 8 bases between them. CDR1 LGHNA and CDR2 YNFKEQ come from the germline V gene. CDR3 sequence: CASSQTRLNTGELFF. Written as DNA, the CDR3 is TGTGCCAGCAGCCAAACAAGACTGAACACCGGGGAGCTGTTTTTT.

The rearrangement links TRBV12-3 or TRBV12-4 to TRBJ2-5; 7 bases agree with TRBD1. The CDR3 has 13 amino acids. The junction had 6 bases not matched to a gene; V was cut back by 7 bases and J by 4 bases. CDR3 nucleotides: TGTGCCAGCACCGAACAGGGGCGAGAGACCCAGTACTTC. Translated, it gives CASTEQGRETQYF.

The rearrangement uses TRBV7-9 and TRBJ2-1; 8 bases are shared with TRBD2. After removal of 3 bases from V and 4 bases from J, the junction contained 5 bases not matched to a gene. Per the germline V gene, CDR1 is SEHNR and CDR2 is FQNEAQ (reference sequence). This CDR3 spans 15 amino acids. CDR3 loop: CASSLVSGGYNEQFF. The CDR3 DNA reads as TGTGCCAGCAGCTTGGTAAGCGGGGGATACAATGAGCAGTTCTTC.

This clone was seen only once. The J gene is TRBJ2-5, the V gene TRBV28; 9 bases match TRBD2. From germline, CDR1 is MDHEN and CDR2 SYDVKM. CDR3 size: 14 residues. Trimming removed 6 bases from V and 4 bases from J; junction bases left unmatched: 6. The chain's CDR3 is CASRVRGGLETQYF. Written as DNA, the CDR3 is TGTGCCAGCAGAGTGCGGGGGGGCCTAGAGACCCAGTACTTC.